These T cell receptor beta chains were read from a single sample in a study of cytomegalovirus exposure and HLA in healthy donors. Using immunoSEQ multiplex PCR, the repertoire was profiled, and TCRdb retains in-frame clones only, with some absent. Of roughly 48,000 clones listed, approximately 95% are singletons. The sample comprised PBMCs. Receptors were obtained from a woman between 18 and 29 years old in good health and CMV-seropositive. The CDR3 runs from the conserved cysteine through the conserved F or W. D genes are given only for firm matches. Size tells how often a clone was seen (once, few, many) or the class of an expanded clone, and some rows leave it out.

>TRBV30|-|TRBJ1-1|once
TGTGCCTGGAGTCCGAGCAACACTGAAGCTTTCTTT
CAWSPSNTEAFF
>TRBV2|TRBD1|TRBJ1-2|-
TGTGCCAGCAGTTATACGACAGGGCCTAGGGACGGCTACACCTTC
CASSYTTGPRDGYTF
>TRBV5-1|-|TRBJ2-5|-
TGCGCCAGCAGGGACAGCCAAGAGACCCAGTACTTC
CASRDSQETQYF
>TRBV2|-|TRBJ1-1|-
TGTGCCAGCGGGGACTCCGAAGCTTTCTTT
CASGDSEAFF
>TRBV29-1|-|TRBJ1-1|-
TGCAGCGGCCAACAGGGTAGTGGGACTGAAGCTTTCTTT
CSGQQGSGTEAFF
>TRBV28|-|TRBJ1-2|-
TGTGCCAGCAGTTTATCTACAGAACCCCGAAACTATGGCTACACCTTC
CASSLSTEPRNYGYTF
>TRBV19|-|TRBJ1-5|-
TGTGCCAGTAGTCCCGACGGGATACCTTATAGCAATCAGCCCCAGCATTTT
CASSPDGIPYSNQPQHF
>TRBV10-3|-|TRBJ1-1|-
TGTGCCATCAGTGACCCCATGAACACTGAAGCTTTCTTT
CAISDPMNTEAFF
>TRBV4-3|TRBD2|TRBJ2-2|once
TGCGCCAGCAGCCAAGCGGGACTAGTCGCCGGGGAGCTGTTTTTT
CASSQAGLVAGELFF
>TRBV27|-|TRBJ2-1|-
TGTGCCAGCAGTTATAGTCCCCTCTACAATGAGCAGTTCTTC
CASSYSPLYNEQFF
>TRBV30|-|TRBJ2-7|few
TGTGCCTGGAGGTTCGCTACAGGGATAAGCTACGAGCAGTACTTC
CAWRFATGISYEQYF
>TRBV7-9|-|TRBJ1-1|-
TGTGCCAGCAGCACGGCGGTAGAGAACACTGAAGCTTTCTTT
CASSTAVENTEAFF
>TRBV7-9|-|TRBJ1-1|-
TGTGCCAGCAGTTTCAGGGACATGAACACTGAAGCTTTCTTT
CASSFRDMNTEAFF
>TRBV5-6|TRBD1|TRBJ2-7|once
TGTGCCAGCAGCCGGGGACAGTCCTACGAGCAGTACTTC
CASSRGQSYEQYF
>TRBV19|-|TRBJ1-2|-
TGTGCCAGTAGTGAGACAGAACAGGGCTATGGCTACACCTTC
CASSETEQGYGYTF
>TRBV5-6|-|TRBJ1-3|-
TGTGCCAGCAGCCTGGGACGGCGAGGACTCTCTGGAAACACCATATATTTT
CASSLGRRGLSGNTIYF
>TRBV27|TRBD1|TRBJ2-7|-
TGTGCCAGCAGAACCGGGACAGGCGCCTACGAGCAGTACTTC
CASRTGTGAYEQYF
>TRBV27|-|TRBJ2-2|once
TGTGCCAGCAGTTTTACCGGGAGTAACACCGGGGAGCTGTTTTTT
CASSFTGSNTGELFF
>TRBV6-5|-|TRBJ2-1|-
TGTGCCAGCAGCTACGGGGAGATTTGGGCCTACAATGAGCAGTTCTTC
CASSYGEIWAYNEQFF
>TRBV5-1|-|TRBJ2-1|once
TGCGCCAGCAGCTTGGTTAGCTCCTACAATGAGCAGTTCTTC
CASSLVSSYNEQFF
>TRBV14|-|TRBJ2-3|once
TGTGCCAGCAGCCAAGATCCCGGGATGGATACGCAGTATTTT
CASSQDPGMDTQYF
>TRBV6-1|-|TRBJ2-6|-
TGTGCCAGCAGTGAATTGAGGCACTCTGGGGCCAACGTCCTGACTTTC
CASSELRHSGANVLTF
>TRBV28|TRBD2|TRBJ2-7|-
TGTGCCAGCAGGGGGGGAGCGGGAGAAGTCTACGAGCAGTACTTC
CASRGGAGEVYEQYF
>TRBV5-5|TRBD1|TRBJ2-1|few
TGTGCCAGCAGCTCCACCGGGACAGGGGCCAGAGGGGATGAGCAGTTCTTC
CASSSTGTGARGDEQFF
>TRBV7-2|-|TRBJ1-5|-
TGTGCCAGCAGCTTAATCAGGGAAAATCAGCCCCAGCATTTT
CASSLIRENQPQHF
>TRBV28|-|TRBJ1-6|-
TGTGCCAGCGGGGCAGGGCGATCACCCCTCCACTTT
CASGAGRSPLHF
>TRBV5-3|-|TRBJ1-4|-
TGTGCCAGAAGCTTTAACCCCCGTACCGTTCGGGCAGGGGCTGAAAAACTGTTTTTT
CARSFNPRTVRAGAEKLFF
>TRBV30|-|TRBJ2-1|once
TGTGCCTGGAGTGAAGGACAGAGCAATGAGCAGTTCTTC
CAWSEGQSNEQFF
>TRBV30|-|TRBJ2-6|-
TGTGCCTGGAGTGAAATCCTTCTCTCTGGGGCCAACGTCCTGACTTTC
CAWSEILLSGANVLTF
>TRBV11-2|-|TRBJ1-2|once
TGTGCCAGCAGCTTAAGTGGGCGGGGGAACTATGGCTACACCTTC
CASSLSGRGNYGYTF
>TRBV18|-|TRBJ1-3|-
TGTGCCAGCTCACCGTTGGACAGCCGAAACACCATATATTTT
CASSPLDSRNTIYF
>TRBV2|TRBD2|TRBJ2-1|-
TGTGCCAGCAGACTAGCGGGAGGTTCCTTCTACAATGAGCAGTTCTTC
CASRLAGGSFYNEQFF
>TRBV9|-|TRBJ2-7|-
TGTGCCAGCAGCGTAGGGTCACAGTCCTCCTACGAGCAGTACTTC
CASSVGSQSSYEQYF
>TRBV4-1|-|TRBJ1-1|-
TGCGCCAGCAGCCAATTCAGGGCACACACTGAAGCTTTCTTT
CASSQFRAHTEAFF
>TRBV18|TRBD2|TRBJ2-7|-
TGTGCCAGCTCACCCATTAGACTAGCGGGAGGGCCGGGCGAGCAGTACTTC
CASSPIRLAGGPGEQYF
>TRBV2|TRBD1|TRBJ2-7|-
TGTGCCAGCAGCCGCCAGGGACAGTACTCCTACGAGCAGTACTTC
CASSRQGQYSYEQYF
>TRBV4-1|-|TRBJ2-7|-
TGCGCCAGCAGCCAAGCGCACATAACAGGTCTCTACGAGCAGTACTTC
CASSQAHITGLYEQYF
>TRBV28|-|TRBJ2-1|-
TGTGCCAGCAGCCCCGTTCCCAATGAGCAGTTCTTC
CASSPVPNEQFF
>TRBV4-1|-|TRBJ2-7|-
TGCGCCAGCAGCCAAGATCCCGCTAGCTCCTACGAGCAGTACTTC
CASSQDPASSYEQYF
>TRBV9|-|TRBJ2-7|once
TGTGCCAGCAGCGTAGGCCAGGGCACCTACGAGCAGTACTTC
CASSVGQGTYEQYF
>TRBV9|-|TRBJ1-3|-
TGTGCCAGCAGCGTAGATGCAGCTGGAAACACCATATATTTT
CASSVDAAGNTIYF
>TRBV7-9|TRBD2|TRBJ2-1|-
TGTGCCAGCAGCTTAGAATCGTCTAGCGGGAGTCGGCAGCAGTTCTTC
CASSLESSSGSRQQFF
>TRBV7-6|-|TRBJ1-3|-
TGTGCCAGCAGCTTGGGGGGGGCGATCTCTGGAAACACCATATATTTT
CASSLGGAISGNTIYF
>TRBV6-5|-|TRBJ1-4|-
TGTGCCAGCAGTTACTCGACGGGGGAAAAACTGTTTTTT
CASSYSTGEKLFF
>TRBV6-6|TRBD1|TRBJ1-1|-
TGTGCCAGCAGTTACCGCGACAGGGCTGAAGCTTTCTTT
CASSYRDRAEAFF
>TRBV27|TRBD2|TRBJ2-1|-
TGTGCCAGCAGTCCGGAGACTAGCGGGAGTTACGGCAATGAGCAGTTCTTC
CASSPETSGSYGNEQFF
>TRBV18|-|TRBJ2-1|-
TGTGCCAGCTCACGGACACGGAACAATGAGCAGTTCTTC
CASSRTRNNEQFF
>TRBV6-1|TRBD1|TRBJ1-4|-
TGTGCCAGCAGTGAATTTGATTGGAGGGACAGGGTTGAAAAACTGTTTTTT
CASSEFDWRDRVEKLFF
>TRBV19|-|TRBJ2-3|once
TGTGCCAGTAGTATACTAATAGGACTGGAAGAAACAGATACGCAGTATTTT
CASSILIGLEETDTQYF